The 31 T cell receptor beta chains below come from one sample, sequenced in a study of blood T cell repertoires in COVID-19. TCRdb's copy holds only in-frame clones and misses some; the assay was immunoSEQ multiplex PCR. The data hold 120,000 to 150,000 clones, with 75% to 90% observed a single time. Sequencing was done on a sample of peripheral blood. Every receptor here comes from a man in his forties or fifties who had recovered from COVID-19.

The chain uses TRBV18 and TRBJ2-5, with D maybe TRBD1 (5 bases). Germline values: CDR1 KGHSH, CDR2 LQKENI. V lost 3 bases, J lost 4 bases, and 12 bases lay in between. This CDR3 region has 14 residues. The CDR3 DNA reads TGTGCCAGCTCACCGATCCAGGGTTCAGAGACCCAGTACTTC. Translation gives CASSPIQGSETQYF.

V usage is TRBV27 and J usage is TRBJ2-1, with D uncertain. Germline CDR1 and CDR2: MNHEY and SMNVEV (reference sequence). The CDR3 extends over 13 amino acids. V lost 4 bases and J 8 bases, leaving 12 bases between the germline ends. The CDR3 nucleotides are TGTGCCAGCAGTTCCCAGGTGCTCTATGAGCAGTTCTTC. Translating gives CASSSQVLYEQFF.

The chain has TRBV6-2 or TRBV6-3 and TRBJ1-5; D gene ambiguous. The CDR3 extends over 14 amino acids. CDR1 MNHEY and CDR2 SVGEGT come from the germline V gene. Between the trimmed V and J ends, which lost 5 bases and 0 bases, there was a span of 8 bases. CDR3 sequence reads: CASSPLSSNQPQHF. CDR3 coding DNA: TGTGCCAGCAGTCCCCTATCTAGCAATCAGCCCCAGCATTTT.

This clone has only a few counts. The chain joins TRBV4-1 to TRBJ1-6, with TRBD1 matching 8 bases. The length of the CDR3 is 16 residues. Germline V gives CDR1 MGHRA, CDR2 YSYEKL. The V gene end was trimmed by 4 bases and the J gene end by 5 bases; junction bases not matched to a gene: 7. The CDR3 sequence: CASSRIGQGDNSPLHF. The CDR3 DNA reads TGCGCCAGCAGCCGTATCGGACAGGGCGATAATTCACCCCTCCACTTT.

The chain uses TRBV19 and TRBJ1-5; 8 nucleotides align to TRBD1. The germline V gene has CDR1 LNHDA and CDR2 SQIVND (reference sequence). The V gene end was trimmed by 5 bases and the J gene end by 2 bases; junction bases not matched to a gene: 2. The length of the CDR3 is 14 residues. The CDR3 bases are TGTGCCAGTAGTGCACAGGGGGGCAATCAGCCCCAGCATTTT. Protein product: CASSAQGGNQPQHF.

The CDR3 nucleotides are TGCGCCAGCAGCCGTGAGGGGCAGGGACTATACGAGCAGTACTTC. As protein: CASSREGQGLYEQYF. The chain has TRBV4-1 and TRBJ2-7, with 7 bases aligning to TRBD2. CDR3 length: 15 amino acids. Germline CDR1 reads MGHRA; CDR2 reads YSYEKL. The J segment lost 4 bases and the V segment lost 4 bases, leaving 10 bases of the junction unmatched.

CDR3 bases: TGTGCCAGCAGTCACTGGGAGGAGAGAACTGAAGCTTTCTTT. Amino acids: CASSHWEERTEAFF. The rearrangement uses TRBV7-2 and TRBJ1-1; D remains unclear. The V end was cut by 6 bases, the J end by 5 bases, with 16 bases between. The CDR3 runs 14 residues. Germline CDR1 reads SGHTA; CDR2 reads FQGNSA.

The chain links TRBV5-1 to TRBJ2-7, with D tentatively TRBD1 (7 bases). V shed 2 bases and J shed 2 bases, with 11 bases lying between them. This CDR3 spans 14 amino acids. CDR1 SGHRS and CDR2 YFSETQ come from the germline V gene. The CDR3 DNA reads TGCGCCAGCAGCTTTCAGGGGGGCCCCTACGAGCAGTACTTC. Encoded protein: CASSFQGGPYEQYF.

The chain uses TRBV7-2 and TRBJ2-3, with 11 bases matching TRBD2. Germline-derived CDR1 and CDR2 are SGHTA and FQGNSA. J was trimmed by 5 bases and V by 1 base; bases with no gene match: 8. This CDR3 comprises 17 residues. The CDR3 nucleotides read TGTGCCAGCAGCTTAGATCACACTAGCGGGGGAGGAGATACGCAGTATTTT. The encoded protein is CASSLDHTSGGGDTQYF.

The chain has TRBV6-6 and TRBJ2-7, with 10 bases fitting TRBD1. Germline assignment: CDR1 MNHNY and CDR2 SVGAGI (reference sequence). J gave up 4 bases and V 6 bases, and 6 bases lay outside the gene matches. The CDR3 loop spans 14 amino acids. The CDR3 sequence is CASRAGTGDYEQYF. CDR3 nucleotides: TGTGCCAGCAGGGCCGGGACAGGGGATTACGAGCAGTACTTC.

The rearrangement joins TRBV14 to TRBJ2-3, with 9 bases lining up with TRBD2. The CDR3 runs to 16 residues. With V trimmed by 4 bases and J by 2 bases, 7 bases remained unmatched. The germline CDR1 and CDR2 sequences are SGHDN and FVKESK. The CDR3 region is CASSLLSGGVTDTQYF. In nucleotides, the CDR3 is TGTGCCAGCAGCCTCCTTAGCGGGGGCGTCACAGATACGCAGTATTTT. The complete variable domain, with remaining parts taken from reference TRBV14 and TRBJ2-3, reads EAGVTQFPSHSVIEKGQTVTLRCDPISGHDNLYWYRRVMGKEIKFLLHFVKESKQDESGMPNNRFLAERTGGTYSTLKVQPAELEDSGVYFCASSLLSGGVTDTQYFGPGTRLTVL.

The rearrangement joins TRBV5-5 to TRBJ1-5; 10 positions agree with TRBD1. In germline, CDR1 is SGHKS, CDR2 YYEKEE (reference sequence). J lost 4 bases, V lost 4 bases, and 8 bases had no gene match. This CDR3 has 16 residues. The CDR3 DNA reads TGTGCCAGCAGCCTACCACCGGGACAGGGGAATCAGCCCCAGCATTTT. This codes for CASSLPPGQGNQPQHF.

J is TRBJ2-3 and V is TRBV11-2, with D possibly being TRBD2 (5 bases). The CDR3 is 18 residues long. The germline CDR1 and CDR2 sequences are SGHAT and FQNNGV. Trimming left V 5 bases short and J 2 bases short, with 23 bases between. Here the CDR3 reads CASSPARGPSGSTDTQYF. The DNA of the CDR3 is TGTGCCAGCAGCCCCGCCCGGGGTCCCTCTGGTTCCACAGATACGCAGTATTTT.

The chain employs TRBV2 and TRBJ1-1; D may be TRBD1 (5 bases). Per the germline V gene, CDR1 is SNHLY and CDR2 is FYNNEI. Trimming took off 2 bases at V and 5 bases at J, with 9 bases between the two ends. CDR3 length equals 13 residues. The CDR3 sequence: CASSERGFTEAFF. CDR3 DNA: TGTGCCAGCAGTGAAAGGGGATTTACTGAAGCTTTCTTT.

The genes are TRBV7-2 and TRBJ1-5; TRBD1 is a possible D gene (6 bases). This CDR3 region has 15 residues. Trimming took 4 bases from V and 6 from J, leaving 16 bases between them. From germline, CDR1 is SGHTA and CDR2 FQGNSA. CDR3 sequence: CASSSSGAWGQPQHF. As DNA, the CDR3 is TGTGCCAGCAGCTCGTCAGGGGCTTGGGGTCAGCCCCAGCATTTT.

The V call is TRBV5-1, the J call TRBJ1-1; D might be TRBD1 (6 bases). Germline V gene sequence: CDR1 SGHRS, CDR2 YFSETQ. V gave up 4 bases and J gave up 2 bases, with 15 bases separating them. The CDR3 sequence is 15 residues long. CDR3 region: CASSNTGRANTEAFF. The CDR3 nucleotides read TGCGCCAGCAGCAACACAGGGAGGGCTAACACTGAAGCTTTCTTT.

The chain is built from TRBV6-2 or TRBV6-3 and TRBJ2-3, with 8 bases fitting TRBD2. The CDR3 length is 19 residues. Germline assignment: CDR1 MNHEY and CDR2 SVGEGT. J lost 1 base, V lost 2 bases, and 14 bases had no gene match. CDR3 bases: TGTGCCAGCAGTTACCCAAGTACCCCTTTCGGGGGGGGCACAGATACGCAGTATTTT. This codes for CASSYPSTPFGGGTDTQYF.

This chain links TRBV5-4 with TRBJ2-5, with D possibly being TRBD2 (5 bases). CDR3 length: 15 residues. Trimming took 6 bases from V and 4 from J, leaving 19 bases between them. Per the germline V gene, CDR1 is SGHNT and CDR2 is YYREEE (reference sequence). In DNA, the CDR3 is TGTGCCAGCACCCTCGCGTTGGGAGACGGAGAGACCCAGTACTTC. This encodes CASTLALGDGETQYF. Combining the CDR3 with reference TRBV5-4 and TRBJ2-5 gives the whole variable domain ETGVTQSPTHLIKTRGQQVTLRCSSQSGHNTVSWYQQALGQGPQFIFQYYREEENGRGNFPPRFSGLQFPNYSSELNVNALELDDSALYLCASTLALGDGETQYFGPGTRLLVL.

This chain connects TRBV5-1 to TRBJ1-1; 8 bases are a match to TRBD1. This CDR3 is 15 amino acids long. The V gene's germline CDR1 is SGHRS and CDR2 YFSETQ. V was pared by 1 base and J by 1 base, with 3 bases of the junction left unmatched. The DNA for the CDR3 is TGCGCCAGCAGCTTGTCAGGGACAGGGAACACTGAAGCTTTCTTT. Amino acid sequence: CASSLSGTGNTEAFF.

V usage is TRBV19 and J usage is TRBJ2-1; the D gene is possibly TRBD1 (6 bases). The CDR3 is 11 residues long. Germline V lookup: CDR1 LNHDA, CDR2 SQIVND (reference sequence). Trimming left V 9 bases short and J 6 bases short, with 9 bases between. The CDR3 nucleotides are TGTGCCAGCGGACAGACCAATGAGCAGTTCTTC. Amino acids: CASGQTNEQFF.

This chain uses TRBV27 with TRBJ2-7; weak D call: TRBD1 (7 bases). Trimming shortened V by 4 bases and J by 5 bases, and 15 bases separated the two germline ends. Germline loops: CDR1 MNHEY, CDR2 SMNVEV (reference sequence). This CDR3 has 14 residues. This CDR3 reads CASSSGGIFHEQYF. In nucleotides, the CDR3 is TGTGCCAGCAGTTCAGGGGGGATCTTCCACGAGCAGTACTTC.

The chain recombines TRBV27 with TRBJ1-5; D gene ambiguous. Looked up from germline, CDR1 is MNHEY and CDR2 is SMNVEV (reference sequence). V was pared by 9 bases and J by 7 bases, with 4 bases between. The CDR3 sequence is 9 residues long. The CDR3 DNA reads TGTGCCAGTATACAGCCCCAGCATTTT. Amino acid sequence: CASIQPQHF.

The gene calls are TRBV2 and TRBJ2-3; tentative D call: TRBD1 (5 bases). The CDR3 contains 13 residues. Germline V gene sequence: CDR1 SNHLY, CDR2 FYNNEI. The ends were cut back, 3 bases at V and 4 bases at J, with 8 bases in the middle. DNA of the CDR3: TGTGCCAGCAGTGATGCAGGGTCAGATACGCAGTATTTT. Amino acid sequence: CASSDAGSDTQYF.

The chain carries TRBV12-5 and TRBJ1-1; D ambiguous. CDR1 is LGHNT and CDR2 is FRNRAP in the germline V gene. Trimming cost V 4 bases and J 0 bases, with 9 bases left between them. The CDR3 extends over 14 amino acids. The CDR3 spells CASGSTNMNTEAFF. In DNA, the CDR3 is TGTGCTAGTGGTTCGACTAACATGAACACTGAAGCTTTCTTT.

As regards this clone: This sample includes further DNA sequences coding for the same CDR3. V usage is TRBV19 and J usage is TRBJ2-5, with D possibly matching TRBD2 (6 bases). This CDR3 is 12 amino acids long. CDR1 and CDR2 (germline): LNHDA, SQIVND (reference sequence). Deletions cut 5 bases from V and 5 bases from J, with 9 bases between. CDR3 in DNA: TGTGCCAGTAGTCAAGGGAGGGAGACCCAGTACTTC. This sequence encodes CASSQGRETQYF.

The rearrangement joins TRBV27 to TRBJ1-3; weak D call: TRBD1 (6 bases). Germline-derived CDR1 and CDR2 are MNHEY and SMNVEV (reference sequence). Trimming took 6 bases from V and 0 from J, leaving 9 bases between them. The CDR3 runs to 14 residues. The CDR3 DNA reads TGTGCCAGCAGCTACAGGGCCTCTGGAAACACCATATATTTT. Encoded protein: CASSYRASGNTIYF.

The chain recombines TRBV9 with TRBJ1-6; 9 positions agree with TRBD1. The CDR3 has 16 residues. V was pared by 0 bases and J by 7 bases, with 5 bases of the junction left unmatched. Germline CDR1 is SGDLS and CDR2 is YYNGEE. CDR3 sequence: CASSVALGTGNSPLHF. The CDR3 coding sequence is TGTGCCAGCAGCGTAGCTTTGGGGACAGGGAATTCACCCCTCCACTTT.

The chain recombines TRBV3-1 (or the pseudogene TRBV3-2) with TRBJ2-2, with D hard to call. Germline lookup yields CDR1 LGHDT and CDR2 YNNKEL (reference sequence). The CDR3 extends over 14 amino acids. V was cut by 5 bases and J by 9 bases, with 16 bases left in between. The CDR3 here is CASSDRVPPRELFF. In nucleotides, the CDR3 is TGTGCCAGCAGCGACCGGGTGCCACCGAGGGAGCTGTTTTTT.

The CDR3 spells CASSQPGSGANVLTF. The DNA for the CDR3 is TGTGCCAGCAGCCAACCAGGGTCCGGGGCCAACGTCCTGACTTTC. V usage is TRBV4-2 and J usage is TRBJ2-6; D is possibly TRBD1 (5 bases). CDR1 and CDR2 from the germline V gene are LGHNA and YNFKEQ. The CDR3 is 15 amino acids. The V and J ends lost 2 bases and 4 bases respectively, with 9 bases between them.

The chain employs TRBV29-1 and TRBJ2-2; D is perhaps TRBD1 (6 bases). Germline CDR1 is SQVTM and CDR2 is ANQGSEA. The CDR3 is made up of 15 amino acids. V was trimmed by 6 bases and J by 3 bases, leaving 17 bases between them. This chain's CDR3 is CSVVLQGMYTGELFF. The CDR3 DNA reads TGCAGCGTCGTACTACAGGGCATGTACACCGGGGAGCTGTTTTTT.

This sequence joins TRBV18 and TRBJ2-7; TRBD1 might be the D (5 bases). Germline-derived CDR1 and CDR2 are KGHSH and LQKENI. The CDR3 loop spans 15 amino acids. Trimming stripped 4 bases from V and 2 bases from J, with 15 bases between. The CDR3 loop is CASSRNRQIAYEQYF. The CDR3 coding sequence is TGTGCCAGCTCACGCAACCGACAGATCGCCTACGAGCAGTACTTC.